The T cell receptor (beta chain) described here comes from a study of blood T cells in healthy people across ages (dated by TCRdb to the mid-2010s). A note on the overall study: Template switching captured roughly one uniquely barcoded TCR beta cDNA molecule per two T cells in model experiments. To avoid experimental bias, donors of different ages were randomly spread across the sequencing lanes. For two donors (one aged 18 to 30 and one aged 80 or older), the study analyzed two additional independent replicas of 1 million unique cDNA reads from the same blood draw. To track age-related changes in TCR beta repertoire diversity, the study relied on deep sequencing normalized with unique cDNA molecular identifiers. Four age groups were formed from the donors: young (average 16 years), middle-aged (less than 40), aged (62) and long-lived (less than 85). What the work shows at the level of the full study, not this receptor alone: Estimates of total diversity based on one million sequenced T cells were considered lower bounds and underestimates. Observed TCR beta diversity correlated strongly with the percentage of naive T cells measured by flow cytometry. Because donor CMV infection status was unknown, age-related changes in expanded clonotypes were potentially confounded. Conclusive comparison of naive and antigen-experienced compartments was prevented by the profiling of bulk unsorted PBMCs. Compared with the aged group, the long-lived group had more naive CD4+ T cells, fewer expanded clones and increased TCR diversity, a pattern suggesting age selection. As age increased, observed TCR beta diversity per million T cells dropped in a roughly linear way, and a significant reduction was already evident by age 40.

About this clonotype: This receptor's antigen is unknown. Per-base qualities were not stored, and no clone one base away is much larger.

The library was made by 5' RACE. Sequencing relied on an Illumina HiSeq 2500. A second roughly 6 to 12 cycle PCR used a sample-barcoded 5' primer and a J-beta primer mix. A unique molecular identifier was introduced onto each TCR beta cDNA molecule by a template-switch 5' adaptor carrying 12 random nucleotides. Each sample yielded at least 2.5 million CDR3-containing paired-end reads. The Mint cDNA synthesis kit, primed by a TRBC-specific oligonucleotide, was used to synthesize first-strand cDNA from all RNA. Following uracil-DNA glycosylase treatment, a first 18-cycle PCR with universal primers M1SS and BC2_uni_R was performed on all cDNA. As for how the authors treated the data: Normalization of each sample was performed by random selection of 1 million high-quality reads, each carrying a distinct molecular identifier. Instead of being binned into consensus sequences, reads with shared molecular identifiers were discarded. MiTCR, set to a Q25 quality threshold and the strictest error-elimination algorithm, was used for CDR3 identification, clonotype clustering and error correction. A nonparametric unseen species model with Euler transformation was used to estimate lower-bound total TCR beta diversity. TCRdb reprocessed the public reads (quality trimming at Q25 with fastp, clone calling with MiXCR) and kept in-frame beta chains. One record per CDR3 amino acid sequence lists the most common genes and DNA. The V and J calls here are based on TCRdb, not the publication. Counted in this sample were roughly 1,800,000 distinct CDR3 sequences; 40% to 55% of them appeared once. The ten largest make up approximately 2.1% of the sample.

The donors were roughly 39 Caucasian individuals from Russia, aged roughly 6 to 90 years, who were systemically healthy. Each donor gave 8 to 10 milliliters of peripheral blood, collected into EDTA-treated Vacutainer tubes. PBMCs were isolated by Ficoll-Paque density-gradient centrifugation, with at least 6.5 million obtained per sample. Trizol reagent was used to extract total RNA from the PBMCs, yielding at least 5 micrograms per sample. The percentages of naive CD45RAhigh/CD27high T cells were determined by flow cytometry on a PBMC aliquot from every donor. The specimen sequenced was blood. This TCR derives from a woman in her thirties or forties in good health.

Read as DNA, the sequence is TGTGCCAGCAGCCTCATGACAGGGGCATCTGAAGCTTTCTTT. The resulting protein is CASSLMTGASEAFF. The chain links TRBV28 with TRBJ1-1, and TRBD1 matches 8 of the central bases. Reading from cysteine to phenylalanine, the CDR3 counts 14 amino acids. Solely the CDR3 DNA is kept, with 42 bases framed from the first base. Clipping removes 6 bases from V and 6 bases from J, with 9 as the unmatched junction base count. CDR1 MDHEN and CDR2 SYDVKM are derived from the germline V gene. The CDR3, completed at both ends by the reference TRBV28 and TRBJ1-1 genes, gives the full variable domain DVKVTQSSRYLVKRTGEKVFLECVQDMDHENMFWYRQDPGLGLRLIYFSYDVKMKEKGDIPEGYSVSREKKERFSLILESASTNQTSMYLCASSLMTGASEAFFGQGTRLTVV.